One and the same sample provided the 4 T cell receptor beta chains below, sequenced in a study of a mutant IDH1 vaccine in newly diagnosed glioma. Time point described: week 47, end of study. The investigators gave 300 ug of mutant IDH1 20-mer peptide in each vaccine dose, together with topical imiquimod. These receptors lack a known antigen. Generated by immunoSEQ multiplex PCR, the TCRdb table keeps only in-frame clones and is missing some. The sample holds about 50,000 clones, roughly 76% seen once. The material was PBMCs, obtained from a glioma patient whose treatment included an IDH1 peptide vaccine. The receptor set was obtained from a man aged 50 or older with glioma.

As for this clone: The junction differs from germline at one of its ends, possibly a read error. V is TRBV28 and J is TRBJ2-7, with 8 bases aligning to TRBD1. The CDR3 has 13 residues. CDR1 MDHEN and CDR2 SYDVKM come from the germline V gene. In DNA form, the CDR3 reads TGCTTCCTACGGGACAGGAAGTGCCACGAGCAGTACTTC. Protein product: CFLRDRKCHEQYF.

The rearrangement joins TRBV29-1 to TRBJ2-1, with D hard to call. The CDR3 contains 14 residues. Between the trimmed V and J ends, which lost 0 bases and 0 bases, there was a span of 6 bases. CDR1 and CDR2 (germline): SQVTM, ANQGSEA. This CDR3 reads CSVEDWSSYNEQFF. The CDR3, as DNA: TGCAGCGTTGAAGACTGGAGCTCCTACAATGAGCAGTTCTTC.

The rearrangement uses TRBV2 and TRBJ1-3, with 7 nucleotides matching TRBD1. V lost 7 bases, J lost 0 bases, and 6 bases stayed unmatched. The CDR3 totals 15 residues. The germline V gene has CDR1 SNHLY and CDR2 FYNNEI. The CDR3 here is CASTRQGHSGNTIYF. DNA for the CDR3: TGTGCCAGCACCCGACAGGGCCACTCTGGAAACACCATATATTTT.

The rearrangement links TRBV2 to TRBJ1-3, with 9 nucleotides matching TRBD1. The CDR3 is made up of 17 amino acids. Germline CDR1 SNHLY, CDR2 FYNNEI. V lost 6 bases to trimming and J lost 0 bases; unmatched junction nucleotides: 9. The CDR3 loop reads CASRGTGLFASGNTIYF. CDR3 in DNA: TGTGCCAGCAGAGGGACAGGGTTATTCGCCTCTGGAAACACCATATATTTT.